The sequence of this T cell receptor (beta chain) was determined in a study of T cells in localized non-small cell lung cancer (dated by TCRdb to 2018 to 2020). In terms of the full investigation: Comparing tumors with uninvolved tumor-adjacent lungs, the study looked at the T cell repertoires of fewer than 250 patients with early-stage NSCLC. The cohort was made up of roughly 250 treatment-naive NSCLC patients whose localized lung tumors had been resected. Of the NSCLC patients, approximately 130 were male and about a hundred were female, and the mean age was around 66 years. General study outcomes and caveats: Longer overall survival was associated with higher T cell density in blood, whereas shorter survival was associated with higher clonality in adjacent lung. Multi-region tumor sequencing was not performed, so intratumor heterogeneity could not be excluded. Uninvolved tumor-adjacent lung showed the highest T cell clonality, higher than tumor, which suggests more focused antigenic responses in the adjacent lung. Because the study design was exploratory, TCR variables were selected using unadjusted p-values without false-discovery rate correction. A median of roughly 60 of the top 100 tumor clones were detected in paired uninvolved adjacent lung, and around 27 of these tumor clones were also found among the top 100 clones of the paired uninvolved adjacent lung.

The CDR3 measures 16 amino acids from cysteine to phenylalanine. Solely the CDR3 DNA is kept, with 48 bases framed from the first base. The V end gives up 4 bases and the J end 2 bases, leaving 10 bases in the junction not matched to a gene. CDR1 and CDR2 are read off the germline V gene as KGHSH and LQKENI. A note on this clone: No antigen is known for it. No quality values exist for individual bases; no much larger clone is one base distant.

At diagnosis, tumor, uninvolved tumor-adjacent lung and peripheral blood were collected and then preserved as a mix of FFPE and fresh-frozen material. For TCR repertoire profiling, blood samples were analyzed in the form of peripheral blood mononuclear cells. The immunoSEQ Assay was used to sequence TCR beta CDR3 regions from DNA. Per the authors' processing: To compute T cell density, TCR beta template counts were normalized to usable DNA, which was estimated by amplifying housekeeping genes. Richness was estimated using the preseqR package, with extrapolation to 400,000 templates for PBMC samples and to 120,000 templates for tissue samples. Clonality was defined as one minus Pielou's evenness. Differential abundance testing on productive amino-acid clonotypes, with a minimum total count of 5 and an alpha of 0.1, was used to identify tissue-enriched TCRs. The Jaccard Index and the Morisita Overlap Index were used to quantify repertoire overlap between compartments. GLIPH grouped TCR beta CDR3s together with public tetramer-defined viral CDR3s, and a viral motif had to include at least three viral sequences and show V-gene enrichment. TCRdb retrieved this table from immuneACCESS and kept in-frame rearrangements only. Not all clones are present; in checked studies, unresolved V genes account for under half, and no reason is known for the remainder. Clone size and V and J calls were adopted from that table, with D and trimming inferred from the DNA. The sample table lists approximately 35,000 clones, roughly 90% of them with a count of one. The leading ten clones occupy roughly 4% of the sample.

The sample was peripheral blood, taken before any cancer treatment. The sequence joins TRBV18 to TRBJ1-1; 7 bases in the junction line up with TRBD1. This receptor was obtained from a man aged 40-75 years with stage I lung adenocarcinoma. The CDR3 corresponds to CASSLTTGTVNTEAFF. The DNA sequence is TGTGCCAGCTCACTTACGACAGGGACTGTCAACACTGAAGCTTTCTTT.